A selection of T cell receptor beta chains follows, all from one sample in a study of cytomegalovirus exposure and HLA in healthy donors. Sequencing was performed with immunoSEQ multiplex PCR; in TCRdb, only in-frame clones are kept and a portion is missing. The sample gives about 130,000 clones, more than 75% of which show up once; around 3.6% is in the top ten. Material: PBMCs. The receptors derive from a man aged 35 to 55 in good health and CMV-seronegative. Each CDR3 is given with its conserved first and last residue. The order of the fields is V gene, J gene, CDR3 protein.

>TRBV6-1|TRBJ1-5
CASSEWSRDNQPQHF
>TRBV4-2|TRBJ2-5
CASSSGGQETQYF
>TRBV5-1|TRBJ1-5
CASSLETGRDQPQHF
>TRBV10-3|TRBJ2-5
CATSGAQETQYF
>TRBV9|TRBJ1-4
CASGTGREEKLFF
>TRBV11-2|TRBJ1-6
CASSESFRGPYNSPLHF
>TRBV13|TRBJ1-2
CASSPRPGGSFEGYTF
>TRBV4-3|TRBJ2-1
CASSQDTGLAHNEQFF
>TRBV28|TRBJ2-3
CASSFGTGPTDTQYF
>TRBV28|TRBJ2-4
CASSMEPVKNIQYF
>TRBV19|TRBJ2-7
CASTPGTGLAGEQYF
>TRBV29-1|TRBJ1-1
CSVDHAFGNTEAFF
>TRBV5-6|TRBJ1-1
CASSFTGTGGRSAFF
>TRBV11-2|TRBJ1-2
CASSWTAEDYGYTF
>TRBV18|TRBJ2-5
CASSPNQETQYF
>TRBV7-9|TRBJ2-7
CASGLLYEQYF
>TRBV5-1|TRBJ1-1
CASSLAPERVEAFF
>TRBV4-2|TRBJ1-2
CASSQEGQVVSYGYTF
>TRBV4-1|TRBJ2-5
CASSQGPIVGGAQETQYF
>TRBV7-2|TRBJ2-2
CASSLGHRELFF
>TRBV5-1|TRBJ2-1
CASSLSGSGGPKNEQFF
>TRBV27|TRBJ2-3
CASSRSGLTDTQYF
>TRBV7-9|TRBJ2-7
CASSGTEVNYEQYF
>TRBV5-1|TRBJ2-5
CASSLALGGGARETQYF
>TRBV5-5|TRBJ1-5
CASSFQGNQPQHF
>TRBV12-2|TRBJ2-6
CASRFLGVGARGPFGANVLTF
>TRBV5-6|TRBJ1-2
CASSLEQGKYGYTF
>TRBV4-1|TRBJ1-1
CASSRGDYTEAFF
>TRBV11-2|TRBJ1-1
CASSLETPEAFF